The 17 T cell receptor beta chains given below trace back to one sample, sequenced in a study of control samples from healthy donors and cancer patients. TCRdb's table, derived via immunoSEQ multiplex PCR, lists solely in-frame clones and lacks some. Among over 150,000 clones listed, around nine tenths were seen once. What was sequenced was blood. The origin of the receptors is a man younger than 40 in good health.

The chain uses TRBV30 and TRBJ1-4; D is perhaps TRBD1 (5 bases). Germline V lookup: CDR1 GTSNPN, CDR2 SVGIG (reference sequence). The CDR3 contains 16 residues. V was clipped by 0 bases and J by 2 bases, with 13 bases between them. The CDR3 protein is CAWSVLLGRTNEKLFF. DNA of the CDR3: TGTGCCTGGAGTGTACTCCTGGGGCGGACTAATGAAAAACTGTTTTTT.

The chain recombines TRBV2 with TRBJ2-3, with D unresolved. Deletions cut 7 bases from V and 10 bases from J, with 18 bases between. Germline V gene sequence: CDR1 SNHLY, CDR2 FYNNEI. This CDR3 is built from 13 residues. CDR3 DNA: TGTGCCAGCAATGAGCGCCTTTTGGAGCCGCAGTATTTT. Protein: CASNERLLEPQYF.

The J gene is TRBJ2-7, the V gene TRBV12-3 or TRBV12-4; 7 positions agree with TRBD1. The CDR3 runs to 13 residues. The junction had 4 bases not matched to a gene; V was cut back by 6 bases and J by 2 bases. Here the CDR3 reads CASSRDRAYEQYF. The CDR3 DNA reads as TGTGCCAGCAGCAGGGACAGAGCCTACGAGCAGTACTTC.

The V gene is TRBV7-2, the J gene TRBJ1-5, with no clear D. Germline loops: CDR1 SGHTA, CDR2 FQGNSA. CDR3 length equals 16 residues. Trimming cost V 1 base and J 7 bases, with 17 bases left between them. CDR3 residues: CASSLEGWGGNQPQHF. The CDR3 DNA reads TGTGCCAGCAGCTTAGAAGGCTGGGGAGGGAACCAGCCCCAGCATTTT. The whole variable domain, remainder taken from reference TRBV7-2 and TRBJ1-5, is GAGVSQSPSNKVTEKGKDVELRCDPISGHTALYWYRQSLGQGLEFLIYFQGNSAPDKSGLPSDRFSAERTGGSVSTLTIQRTQQEDSAVYLCASSLEGWGGNQPQHFGDGTRLSIL.

This sequence joins TRBV20-1 and TRBJ1-5; D is perhaps TRBD1 (6 bases). V was clipped by 6 bases and J by 2 bases, with 17 bases between them. This CDR3 region has 15 residues. CDR1 and CDR2 (germline): DFQATT, SNEGSKA (reference sequence). The CDR3 bases are TGCAGTGCGAGTTCCAGGGGAAGGGGCAATCAGCCCCAGCATTTT. Its protein is CSASSRGRGNQPQHF.

The V gene is TRBV7-2, the J gene TRBJ2-7, with D perhaps assigned TRBD1 or TRBD2 (5 bases each). The germline CDR1 and CDR2 sequences are SGHTA and FQGNSA. Trimming left V 5 bases short and J 8 bases short, with 10 bases between. The CDR3 has 11 residues. CDR3 nucleotides: TGTGCCAGCAGCCCGGGACCTCAGCAGTACTTC. Translation gives CASSPGPQQYF. Looking up the rest from reference TRBV7-2 and TRBJ2-7 gives the full variable domain: GAGVSQSPSNKVTEKGKDVELRCDPISGHTALYWYRQSLGQGLEFLIYFQGNSAPDKSGLPSDRFSAERTGGSVSTLTIQRTQQEDSAVYLCASSPGPQQYFGPGTRLTVT.

The V call is TRBV6-5, the J call TRBJ1-6; tentative D call: TRBD1 (6 bases). CDR1 is MNHEY, CDR2 SVGAGI, per germline. CDR3 size: 16 residues. The V and J ends lost 0 bases and 10 bases respectively, with 16 bases between them. CDR3 coding DNA: TGTGCCAGCAGTTACTCGTCGAGGGGGGGAGGATCACCCCTCCACTTT. Amino acid sequence: CASSYSSRGGGSPLHF.

The chain employs TRBV7-9 and TRBJ2-7; 7 nucleotides agree with TRBD1. The CDR3 length is 16 residues. Germline CDR1 SEHNR, CDR2 FQNEAQ (reference sequence). The junction had 10 bases not matched to a gene; V was cut back by 5 bases and J by 0 bases. The CDR3 coding sequence is TGTGCCAGCAGCCCCCTGGACAGGCTGGGCTCCTACGAGCAGTACTTC. Its translation: CASSPLDRLGSYEQYF.

The chain recombines TRBV9 with TRBJ1-5; tentative D call: TRBD1 (5 bases). CDR1 is SGDLS, CDR2 YYNGEE, per germline. V lost 2 bases and J lost 4, with 10 bases in between. The CDR3 has 14 residues. In nucleotides, the CDR3 is TGTGCCAGCAGCGTCACAGGTTATAATCAGCCCCAGCATTTT. Translation gives CASSVTGYNQPQHF.

This clone was found once. The rearrangement links TRBV4-3 to TRBJ1-6, with D unclear. This CDR3 is 15 amino acids long. V was cut by 1 base and J by 7 bases, with 11 bases left in between. Looked up from germline, CDR1 is LGHNA and CDR2 is YSLEER. In DNA form, the CDR3 reads TGCGCCAGCAGCCAAGCCCCGGGCGGCAATTCACCCCTCCACTTT. This gives the protein CASSQAPGGNSPLHF.

This chain connects TRBV5-1 to TRBJ2-5; 7 bases align to TRBD2. V lost 0 bases, J lost 5 bases, and 7 bases stayed unmatched. The CDR3 consists of 15 residues. Germline loops: CDR1 SGHRS, CDR2 YFSETQ. The CDR3 region is CASSLDAGVTETQYF. The DNA for the CDR3 is TGCGCCAGCAGCTTGGACGCGGGAGTAACGGAGACCCAGTACTTC.

The chain employs TRBV28 and TRBJ2-1; no definite D call. This CDR3 region has 19 residues. The germline gives CDR1 MDHEN, CDR2 SYDVKM. With 6 bases removed from V and 0 bases from J, the gap between germline ends came to 24 bases. DNA of the CDR3: TGTGCCAGCAGAGATTGGCCACTCGGCCAGACACCCTCCTACAATGAGCAGTTCTTC. It encodes CASRDWPLGQTPSYNEQFF.

The V call is TRBV9, the J call TRBJ2-2; TRBD2 matches 15 bases. V trimming: 3 bases; J trimming: 3 bases; junction bases outside the gene matches: 6. CDR1 and CDR2 (germline): SGDLS, YYNGEE. The CDR3 is 18 residues long. This chain's CDR3 is CASSGGTSGRIYTGELFF. In DNA, the CDR3 is TGTGCCAGCAGCGGAGGGACTAGCGGGAGGATTTACACCGGGGAGCTGTTTTTT.

This clone was detected only once. J is TRBJ1-5 and V is TRBV27; D uncertain. The CDR3 loop spans 14 amino acids. The ends were cut back, 2 bases at V and 6 bases at J, with 11 bases in the middle. Germline CDR1 MNHEY, CDR2 SMNVEV (reference sequence). The CDR3 sequence is CASSLVGKGQPQHF. DNA for the CDR3: TGTGCCAGCAGTTTAGTAGGGAAGGGTCAGCCCCAGCATTTT.

The chain combines TRBV30 with TRBJ1-4; D call uncertain. Germline assignment: CDR1 GTSNPN and CDR2 SVGIG (reference sequence). The V end lost 5 bases, the J end lost 8 bases, and 15 bases lay between the germline ends. The CDR3 contains 13 residues. The CDR3 spells CAWGRQNGEKLFF. The CDR3 DNA reads TGTGCCTGGGGCAGACAAAACGGGGAAAAACTGTTTTTT.

The CDR3 reads CATSDARAPNQPQHF. CDR3 DNA sequence: TGTGCCACCAGTGATGCCCGGGCTCCGAATCAGCCCCAGCATTTT. The gene calls are TRBV24-1 and TRBJ1-5; no clear D. The CDR3 totals 15 residues. Germline V gene data show CDR1 as KGHDR and CDR2 as SFDVKD. V was pared by 3 bases and J by 4 bases, with 12 bases between.

The chain couples TRBV4-1 to TRBJ2-7; D unclear. CDR3 length: 12 residues. Germline CDR1 reads MGHRA; CDR2 reads YSYEKL. Trimming took off 3 bases at V and 0 bases at J, with 3 bases between the two ends. This CDR3 reads CASSHSSYEQYF. Here the CDR3 DNA reads TGCGCCAGCAGCCACAGCTCCTACGAGCAGTACTTC.